This T cell receptor beta chain was identified in a study of OX40 agonist ivuxolimab in advanced cancers. V lost 0 bases, J lost 7 bases, and 10 bases lay in between. The germline V gene has CDR1 GTSNPN and CDR2 SVGIG (reference sequence). CDR3 length: 13 residues. Clones were read by immunoSEQ multiplex PCR, and TCRdb kept only the in-frame ones, dropping some. The table lists under 95,000 clones, approximately 88% of them singletons, with 1.4% to 1.5% in the top ten. The gene calls are TRBV30 and TRBJ2-1; D may be TRBD1 (6 bases). The sequence derives from an adult with an advanced solid tumor such as melanoma, head and neck, liver or kidney cancer. This specimen was CD4+ or CD8+ T cells sorted from blood, taken in a trial of the OX40 agonist ivuxolimab. The CDR3 region has the DNA TGTGCCTGGAGTGTGACCAGGGGAAATGAGCAGTTCTTC. It encodes CAWSVTRGNEQFF.